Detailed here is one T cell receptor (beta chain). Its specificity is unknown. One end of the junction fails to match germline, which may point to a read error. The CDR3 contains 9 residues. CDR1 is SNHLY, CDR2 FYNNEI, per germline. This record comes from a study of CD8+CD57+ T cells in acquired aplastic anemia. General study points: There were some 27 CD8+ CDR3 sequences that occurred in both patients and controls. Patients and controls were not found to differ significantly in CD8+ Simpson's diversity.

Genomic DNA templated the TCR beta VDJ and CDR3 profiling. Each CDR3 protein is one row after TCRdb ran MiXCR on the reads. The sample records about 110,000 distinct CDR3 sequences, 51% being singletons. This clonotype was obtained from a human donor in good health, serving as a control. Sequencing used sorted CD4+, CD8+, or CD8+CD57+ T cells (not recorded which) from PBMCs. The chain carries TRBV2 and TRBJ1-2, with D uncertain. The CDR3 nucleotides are TGTGCCAGCGGTTGGCCGGGAGTATTC. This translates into CASGWPGVF.